These 18 T cell receptor beta chains originate from one sample sequenced in a study of blood T cells in healthy people across ages. Through a sample-barcoded 5' primer and a J-beta primer mix, a second PCR was run for about 6 to 11 cycles. In TCRdb, the 5' RACE reads were re-called with MiXCR into one record per CDR3 protein. The sample has 350,000 to 450,000 distinct CDR3 sequences; about 55% are singletons. Specimen: blood. These receptors came from a man in his 60s in good health.

This clonotype has only a few counts. V gene TRBV7-2 combines with J gene TRBJ2-3, with D unresolved. The length of the CDR3 is 15 residues. Germline V gives CDR1 SGHTA, CDR2 FQGNSA. V was cut by 0 bases and J by 2 bases, with 9 bases left in between. CDR3 loop: CASSLALGSTDTQYF. The CDR3 nucleotides are TGTGCCAGCAGCTTAGCGCTCGGATCCACAGATACGCAGTATTTT.

V gene TRBV2 combines with J gene TRBJ2-1, with 7 positions matching TRBD2. Trimming cost V 6 bases and J 4 bases; bases outside gene matches: 9. The CDR3 covers 15 residues. From germline, CDR1 is SNHLY and CDR2 FYNNEI. In DNA, the CDR3 is TGTGCCAGCAGAACGGGGCTAGCGGTTTACAATGAGCAGTTCTTC. It is translated as CASRTGLAVYNEQFF. The complete variable domain, with remaining parts taken from reference TRBV2 and TRBJ2-1, reads EPEVTQTPSHQVTQMGQEVILRCVPISNHLYFYWYRQILGQKVEFLVSFYNNEISEKSEIFDDQFSVERPDGSNFTLKIRSTKLEDSAMYFCASRTGLAVYNEQFFGPGTRLTVL.

The gene calls are TRBV5-1 and TRBJ2-3; 7 nucleotides match TRBD1. The CDR3 totals 16 residues. The J segment lost 4 bases and the V segment lost 0 bases, leaving 8 bases of the junction unmatched. Germline V CDR1 and CDR2: SGHRS, YFSETQ. CDR3 DNA: TGCGCCAGCAGCTTGGGCCGGGACAGCCTACCAGATACGCAGTATTTT. Translation: CASSLGRDSLPDTQYF.

CDR3 sequence (DNA): TGCAGTGCTAGATCCACCGTAGGGGGCTACACCTTC. Residues: CSARSTVGGYTF. V usage is TRBV20-1 and J usage is TRBJ1-2; D uncertain. V gave up 2 bases and J gave up 8 bases, with 12 bases separating them. The CDR3 is 12 amino acids. The V gene's germline CDR1 is DFQATT and CDR2 SNEGSKA (reference sequence).

Of note for this clonotype: The junction departs from the called germline gene at one end, perhaps through a read error. The chain is built from TRBV6-6 and TRBJ2-2; D might be TRBD2 (6 bases). The CDR3 covers 14 residues. Germline CDR1 and CDR2: MNHNY and SVGAGI (reference sequence). CDR3 nucleotide sequence: TGTGCCAGCACTAACACGGGAGACACCGGGGAGCCGTTTTTT. This encodes CASTNTGDTGEPFF.

This chain joins TRBV7-9 and TRBJ2-7, with no clear D. V lost 5 bases, J lost 3 bases, and 14 bases lay in between. The CDR3 is 14 residues long. Looked up from germline, CDR1 is SEHNR and CDR2 is FQNEAQ (reference sequence). CDR3 in amino acids: CASSHGRIVYEQYF. The CDR3 DNA reads as TGTGCCAGCAGCCACGGACGGATAGTCTACGAGCAGTACTTC.

The chain is built from TRBV29-1 and TRBJ1-2; 11 bases are a match to TRBD1. The CDR3 spans 15 residues. V shed 7 bases and J 5 bases; nucleotides not matched to a gene: 12. Germline V CDR1 and CDR2: SQVTM, ANQGSEA. CDR3 DNA sequence: TGCAGCGCCCCCGGGACAGGGGGGGTTTTGTATGGCTACACCTTC. It translates to CSAPGTGGVLYGYTF.

This clonotype was seen more than once but under ten times. This rearrangement joins TRBV29-1 to TRBJ1-5, with no clear D. This CDR3 region has 12 residues. In germline, CDR1 is SQVTM, CDR2 ANQGSEA. Trimming removed 4 bases from V and 4 bases from J, with 8 bases in between. The CDR3, as DNA: TGCAGCGTTGGCGGGATTAATCAGCCCCAGCATTTT. Amino acid sequence: CSVGGINQPQHF.

The chain uses TRBV10-3 and TRBJ2-7; 9 bases fit TRBD2. TRBJ2-5 explains the end of the DNA better; the J call may be wrong. In germline, CDR1 is ENHRY, CDR2 SYGVKD. The CDR3 runs 15 residues. CDR3 DNA: TGTGCCATCAGTGAAATAGCGGGGGTCTTAGAGACCCAGTACTTC. Its protein product is CAISEIAGVLETQYF.

V usage is TRBV27 and J usage is TRBJ2-1; D is unresolved. Germline assignment: CDR1 MNHEY and CDR2 SMNVEV (reference sequence). This CDR3 spans 15 amino acids. V was pared by 6 bases and J by 0 bases, with 12 bases between. The CDR3 region has the DNA TGTGCCAGCAGCCTCGACTCTTCCTCCTACAATGAGCAGTTCTTC. It encodes CASSLDSSSYNEQFF.

The CDR3 sequence is CASSLRDRERNGYTF. In nucleotides, the CDR3 is TGTGCCAGCAGCTTAAGGGACAGGGAGAGGAATGGCTACACCTTC. This sequence joins TRBV13 and TRBJ1-2; 9 positions agree with TRBD1. Germline V CDR1 and CDR2: PRHDT, FYEKMQ (reference sequence). Losses at the gene ends were 2 bases for V and 6 bases for J; bases not matched to a gene: 7. The CDR3 length is 15 residues.

This clonotype was counted at least ten times. The CDR3 DNA sequence: TGTGCCAGCAGGGACTACGAGCAGTACTTC. It specifies CASRDYEQYF. The chain is built from TRBV28 and TRBJ2-7; no clear D. V lost 6 bases to trimming and J lost 3 bases, with 3 bases between them. Germline CDR1 MDHEN, CDR2 SYDVKM. CDR3 size: 10 residues.

This rearrangement joins TRBV29-1 to TRBJ1-2; possible D gene TRBD1, 5 bases. V was shortened by 2 bases and J by 7 bases, with 20 bases between the two germline ends. The CDR3 has 15 residues. Germline CDR1 and CDR2: SQVTM and ANQGSEA. In nucleotides, the CDR3 is TGCAGCGTTGAATCCGGGGTCGGGCAGGGCGCTGGCTACACCTTC. It yields the protein CSVESGVGQGAGYTF.

V usage is TRBV4-2 and J usage is TRBJ2-7; D may be TRBD1 or TRBD2 (5 bases each). There are 13 residues in the CDR3. Trimming pared 4 bases from V and 3 bases from J, leaving 10 bases between. Germline CDR1 is LGHNA and CDR2 is YNFKEQ. The CDR3 loop reads CASSRDQNYEQYF. CDR3 sequence (DNA): TGTGCCAGCAGCCGGGACCAAAACTACGAGCAGTACTTC.

The J gene is TRBJ2-7, the V gene TRBV14; possibly TRBD2 for D (5 bases). With the DNA end fitting TRBJ2-5 better, the J assignment may be wrong. The CDR3 contains 17 residues. Germline V gene lookup returns CDR1 SGHDN and CDR2 FVKESK. CDR3 sequence reads: CASSQGAGGRSKETQYF. CDR3 in DNA: TGTGCCAGCAGCCAAGGTGCGGGCGGCAGGTCTAAAGAGACCCAGTACTTC.

This clonotype was counted a few times. The chain uses TRBV28 and TRBJ1-1; D is uncertain. V shed 7 bases and J shed 4 bases, with 19 bases lying between them. Per the germline V gene, CDR1 is MDHEN and CDR2 is SYDVKM. This CDR3 is built from 15 residues. CDR3 sequence: CASNSIGSLATEAFF. The CDR3 region has the DNA TGTGCCAGCAACTCAATAGGAAGTTTAGCCACTGAAGCTTTCTTT.

This clonotype was recorded many times. This sequence joins TRBV6-1 and TRBJ2-3; TRBD1 agrees at 10 bases. With 6 bases clipped from V and 4 bases from J, the junction kept 7 bases outside the gene matches. Per germline, CDR1 MNHNS and CDR2 SASEGT. There are 15 residues in the CDR3. In DNA, the CDR3 is TGTGCCAGCAGCTGGGACAGGGGAACTTCAGATACGCAGTATTTT. Encoded protein: CASSWDRGTSDTQYF.

This clonotype was seen ten or more times. The genes are TRBV14 and TRBJ1-2, with unresolved D. The CDR3 runs to 13 residues. Germline V CDR1 and CDR2: SGHDN, FVKESK. V gave up 4 bases and J gave up 1 base, with 7 bases separating them. CDR3 DNA: TGTGCCAGCAGCCGTACGAATAACTATGGCTACACCTTC. The encoded protein is CASSRTNNYGYTF. The whole variable domain, remainder taken from reference TRBV14 and TRBJ1-2, is EAGVTQFPSHSVIEKGQTVTLRCDPISGHDNLYWYRRVMGKEIKFLLHFVKESKQDESGMPNNRFLAERTGGTYSTLKVQPAELEDSGVYFCASSRTNNYGYTFGSGTRLTVV.